A single sample gave rise to the 12 T cell receptor beta chains below, sequenced in a study of cytomegalovirus exposure and HLA in healthy donors. TCRdb's table, derived via immunoSEQ multiplex PCR, lists solely in-frame clones and lacks some. The sample records 200,000 or so clones, roughly 88% being singletons. The sequenced sample was PBMCs. All receptors come from a woman between 25 and 40 years old in good health and CMV-seropositive.

V is TRBV18 and J is TRBJ2-2, with 9 nucleotides matching TRBD2. The germline CDR1 and CDR2 sequences are KGHSH and LQKENI. V trimming: 3 bases; J trimming: 4 bases; junction bases outside the gene matches: 6. The CDR3 consists of 16 residues. The CDR3 here is CASSPRGRAGTGELFF. The CDR3 DNA sequence: TGTGCCAGCTCACCCCGCGGGAGGGCCGGCACCGGGGAGCTGTTTTTT. The variable domain in full, with the rest retrieved from reference TRBV18 and TRBJ2-2, is NAGVMQNPRHLVRRRGQEARLRCSPMKGHSHVYWYRQLPEEGLKFMVYLQKENIIDESGMPKERFSAEFPKEGPSILRIQQVVRGDSAAYFCASSPRGRAGTGELFFGEGSRLTVL.

The CDR3 spells CSAWTSHTYEQYF. The CDR3 DNA is TGCAGCGCTTGGACTAGTCACACCTACGAGCAGTACTTC. The chain combines TRBV29-1 with TRBJ2-7; 7 nucleotides match TRBD2. The V gene's germline CDR1 is SQVTM and CDR2 ANQGSEA. J was trimmed by 2 bases and V by 7 bases; bases with no gene match: 8. CDR3 length: 13 amino acids.

The V gene is TRBV13, the J gene TRBJ1-2; D call uncertain. Looked up from germline, CDR1 is PRHDT and CDR2 is FYEKMQ (reference sequence). The CDR3 has 14 residues. Trimming left V 5 bases short and J 6 bases short, with 16 bases between. The CDR3 coding sequence is TGTGCCAGCAGCAGCGACTCGGTCGGTCATGGCTACACCTTC. The encoded protein is CASSSDSVGHGYTF.

The chain is built from TRBV11-2 and TRBJ1-1, with TRBD1 matching over 8 bases. Germline lookup yields CDR1 SGHAT and CDR2 FQNNGV. The V segment lost 2 bases and the J segment 0 bases; nucleotides outside the gene matches: 5. There are 16 residues in the CDR3. CDR3 sequence reads: CASSLLDRGVNTEAFF. In DNA form, the CDR3 reads TGTGCCAGCAGCTTACTCGACAGGGGTGTGAACACTGAAGCTTTCTTT.

The genes are TRBV30 and TRBJ2-2, with 12 bases aligning to TRBD1. After removal of 5 bases from V and 5 bases from J, the junction contained 6 bases not matched to a gene. This CDR3 region has 15 residues. Germline lookup yields CDR1 GTSNPN and CDR2 SVGIG (reference sequence). Written as DNA, the CDR3 is TGTGCCTGGGAAAGGGGACAGGGGGCGACCGGGGAGCTGTTTTTT. Translated, it gives CAWERGQGATGELFF. Variable domain in full (rest from reference TRBV30 and TRBJ2-2): SQTIHQWPATLVQPVGSPLSLECTVEGTSNPNLYWYRQAAGRGLQLLFYSVGIGQISSEVPQNLSASRPQDRQFILSSKKLLLSDSGFYLCAWERGQGATGELFFGEGSRLTVL.

The rearrangement links TRBV6-1 to TRBJ1-1, with D possibly being TRBD1 (6 bases). V lost 4 bases and J 1 base, leaving 13 bases between the germline ends. The CDR3 has 15 residues. Germline CDR1 reads MNHNS; CDR2 reads SASEGT. The CDR3 here is CASSVTGTRNTEAFF. CDR3 nucleotide sequence: TGTGCCAGCAGTGTAACAGGGACCAGGAACACTGAAGCTTTCTTT.

The gene calls are TRBV25-1 and TRBJ1-4; a possible D gene is TRBD1 (5 bases). The CDR3 runs 15 residues. Germline assignment: CDR1 MGHDK and CDR2 SYGVNS. Trimming stripped 2 bases from V and 8 bases from J, with 15 bases between. CDR3 DNA: TGTGCCAGCAGTGAAAAGGGGTCCCTTAGGGAAAAACTGTTTTTT. The encoded protein is CASSEKGSLREKLFF.

The sample holds a few counts of this clone. V usage is TRBV30 and J usage is TRBJ1-2; D not certain. Germline CDR1 reads GTSNPN; CDR2 reads SVGIG (reference sequence). Deletions cut 1 base from V and 8 bases from J, with 14 bases between. This CDR3 has 13 amino acids. The DNA of the CDR3 is TGTGCCTGGAGTGGTTCCTCAAGTCGGGGCTACACCTTC. Its protein is CAWSGSSSRGYTF.

This chain joins TRBV29-1 and TRBJ1-5; the D gene is possibly TRBD1 (5 bases). Germline-derived CDR1 and CDR2 are SQVTM and ANQGSEA. This CDR3 has 14 residues. V was trimmed by 3 bases and J by 2 bases, leaving 11 bases between them. CDR3 sequence: CSVDSGGGNQPQHF. For the CDR3, the DNA is TGCAGCGTTGACTCGGGGGGAGGCAATCAGCCCCAGCATTTT.

This chain uses TRBV5-1 with TRBJ2-2; D is perhaps TRBD1 (6 bases). Germline-derived CDR1 and CDR2 are SGHRS and YFSETQ. Trimming cost V 5 bases and J 5 bases, with 13 bases left between them. The CDR3 runs to 14 residues. CDR3 sequence reads: CASRTGVVTGELFF. CDR3 in DNA: TGCGCCAGCAGGACAGGAGTAGTGACCGGGGAGCTGTTTTTT.

V usage is TRBV29-1 and J usage is TRBJ1-1, with TRBD1 identical over 10 bases. With 6 bases clipped from V and 5 bases from J, the junction kept 3 bases outside the gene matches. This CDR3 contains 12 residues. CDR1 is SQVTM and CDR2 is ANQGSEA in the germline V gene. CDR3 coding DNA: TGCAGCGTCGACAGGGGGCGGACTGAAGCTTTCTTT. This translates into CSVDRGRTEAFF.

The rearrangement uses TRBV7-8 and TRBJ1-5, with D possibly being TRBD1 (5 bases). V lost 8 bases and J 0 bases, leaving 17 bases between the germline ends. The CDR3 is made up of 16 amino acids. Per the germline V gene, CDR1 is SGHVS and CDR2 is FQNEAQ. CDR3 DNA: TGTGCCAGCTCGCGGGGGGACCTCCATAGCAATCAGCCCCAGCATTTT. Translation gives CASSRGDLHSNQPQHF.